The T cell receptor beta chain under discussion was sequenced for a study of blood T cell repertoires in COVID-19. About the study: Acute and convalescent COVID-19 specimens originated in the United States, Italy and Spain. The analysed material was cDNA or gDNA that came from T cells, B-cell-depleted T cells, or PBMCs.

Losses at the gene ends were 7 bases for V and 5 bases for J; bases not matched to a gene: 3. The germline gives CDR1 MNHEY, CDR2 SVGAGI. The CDR3 covers 13 residues. As processed by the authors: Reference gene primer amplification gave nucleated cell count estimates. Sequencing was performed with immunoSEQ multiplex PCR; in TCRdb, only in-frame clones are kept and a portion is missing. The V and J calls and clone size are taken from that table; D and trimming were inferred from the DNA. Of some 150,000 clones in the sample, 81% are singletons; the top ten hold more than 7.5%. The V call is TRBV6-5, the J call TRBJ1-3, with 9 bases lining up with TRBD1. This sequence originates from a woman aged 55-70 years with active or convalescent COVID-19. The sample was peripheral blood. The CDR3 DNA sequence: TGTGCCAGCACCACAGGGGGCCGAAACACCATATATTTT. Its translation is CASTTGGRNTIYF.